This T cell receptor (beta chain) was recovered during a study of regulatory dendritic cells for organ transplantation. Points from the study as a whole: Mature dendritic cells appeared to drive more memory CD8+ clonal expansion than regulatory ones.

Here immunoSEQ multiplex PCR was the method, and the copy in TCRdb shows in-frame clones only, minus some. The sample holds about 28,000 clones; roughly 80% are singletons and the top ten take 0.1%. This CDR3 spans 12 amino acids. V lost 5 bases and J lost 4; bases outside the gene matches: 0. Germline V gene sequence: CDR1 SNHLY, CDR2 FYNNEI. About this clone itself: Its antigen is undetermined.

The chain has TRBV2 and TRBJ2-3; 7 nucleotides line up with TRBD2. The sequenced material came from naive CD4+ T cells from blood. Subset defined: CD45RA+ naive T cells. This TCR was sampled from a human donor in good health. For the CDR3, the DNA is TGTGCCAGCAGTAGCGGGGCAGATACGCAGTATTTT. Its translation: CASSSGADTQYF.